This T cell receptor (beta chain) is from a study of T cell responses to AZD1222 COVID-19 vaccine. Assay used: immunoSEQ multiplex PCR; TCRdb lists only in-frame clones, some missing. The sample carries about 120,000 clones, around 91% recorded once. Remarks on this clone: Its antigen is still unknown.

CDR3 length equals 13 residues. Trimming shortened V by 2 bases and J by 5 bases, and 9 bases separated the two germline ends. CDR1 MNHEY and CDR2 SMNVEV come from the germline V gene (reference sequence). Notes on the study in general: Close to half of all spike-specific TCRs reportedly target regions of the variants that are unmutated. Distributed over spike, vaccine-associated CD4 TCRs predominated at 160-218 and 743-854. Females outnumbered males among donors, who were mostly white British; clonal diversity was possibly underestimated. After two AZD1222 doses, spike-specific TCR breadth and depth rose versus day 0.

The TCR originated in an adult in good health. This sequence joins TRBV27 and TRBJ1-1; D uncertain. The sample consisted of peripheral blood, taken on day 0 of AZD1222 vaccination. The CDR3 DNA is TGTGCCAGCAGTTTACGGGAAGTTACTGAAGCTTTCTTT. It codes for CASSLREVTEAFF.